This entry concerns a single T cell receptor beta chain. The antigen remains unidentified. This sample was included in a study of long-term antiretroviral therapy in people with HIV. Background on the study: The study's earliest collections predate the 2015 immediate-ART recommendation by about a decade.

Whole-study results and caveats: Every time point showed a repertoire led by clones expanded before ART. Transplant donor controls retained higher diversity, though diversity increased after ART.

V was cut by 3 bases and J by 0 bases, with 9 bases left in between. The CDR3 runs 16 residues. The germline V gene encodes CDR1 SGHTA and CDR2 FQGNSA. The libraries were made with immunoSEQ v3.0 at survey level. Sequencing was performed with immunoSEQ multiplex PCR; in TCRdb, only in-frame clones are kept and a portion is missing. The sample holds about 25,000 clones, over 85% seen once. The sequence was collected from a woman in her thirties or forties with HIV. This rearrangement joins TRBV7-2 to TRBJ1-6; no firm D call. The sequencing used unsorted PBMCs, collected 7.6 years after starting antiretroviral therapy. CDR3 amino acids: CASSFRGSSYNSPLHF. CDR3 bases: TGTGCCAGCAGCTTTAGAGGAAGCTCCTATAATTCACCCCTCCACTTT. The full variable domain, with the rest looked up from reference TRBV7-2 and TRBJ1-6, is GAGVSQSPSNKVTEKGKDVELRCDPISGHTALYWYRQSLGQGLEFLIYFQGNSAPDKSGLPSDRFSAERTGGSVSTLTIQRTQQEDSAVYLCASSFRGSSYNSPLHFGNGTRLTVT.